This is a list of T cell receptor beta chains from one sample in a study of neurological immune-mediated disorders. TCRdb processed the 5' RACE reads anew with MiXCR; each CDR3 protein has one entry. The repertoire includes some 57,000 distinct CDR3 sequences, around 4.7% of them detected once, and approximately 3.5% sits in the top ten. The sequenced sample was PBMCs. The source of these receptors is a woman aged 45 to 65 with multiple sclerosis. Each CDR3 is given with its conserved first and last residue. D genes are given only for firm matches. Size is stated for part of the rows, as once, few or many counts, or as a class when the clone is expanded.

D gene: -; J gene: TRBJ2-7; V gene: TRBV20-1; clone size: -; CDR3 protein: CSARKPGKGYEQYF; CDR3 DNA: TGCAGTGCTAGAAAACCGGGAAAGGGTTACGAGCAGTACTTC
D gene: -; J gene: TRBJ1-6; V gene: TRBV18; clone size: few; CDR3 protein: CASSPTILRPLHF; CDR3 DNA: TGTGCCAGCTCACCAACAATCCTTAGACCCCTCCACTTT
D gene: TRBD1; J gene: TRBJ1-3; V gene: TRBV5-1; clone size: many; CDR3 protein: CASSFGQDSGNTIYF; CDR3 DNA: TGCGCCAGCAGCTTCGGACAGGACTCTGGAAACACCATATATTTT
D gene: -; J gene: TRBJ1-6; V gene: TRBV20-1; clone size: many; CDR3 protein: CSARASGHLANSPLHF; CDR3 DNA: TGCAGTGCTAGAGCTTCCGGACACCTAGCTAATTCACCCCTCCACTTT
D gene: -; J gene: TRBJ2-5; V gene: TRBV9; clone size: many; CDR3 protein: CASSHGLTIETQYF; CDR3 DNA: TGTGCCAGCAGCCACGGTCTAACAATCGAGACCCAGTACTTC
D gene: TRBD1; J gene: TRBJ1-1; V gene: TRBV6-6; clone size: few; CDR3 protein: CASSTGQLEAFF; CDR3 DNA: TGTGCCAGCAGTACGGGACAGCTAGAAGCTTTCTTT
D gene: TRBD2; J gene: TRBJ2-2; V gene: TRBV7-7; clone size: -; CDR3 protein: CASSPKAGGNTGELFF; CDR3 DNA: TGTGCTAGCAGCCCAAAAGCGGGGGGAAACACCGGGGAGCTGTTTTTT
D gene: TRBD1; J gene: TRBJ2-5; V gene: TRBV12-3/TRBV12-4; clone size: many; CDR3 protein: CASSLANRGLGETQYF; CDR3 DNA: TGTGCCAGCAGTTTAGCGAACAGGGGGCTCGGAGAGACCCAGTACTTC
D gene: -; J gene: TRBJ2-7; V gene: TRBV4-3; clone size: many; CDR3 protein: CASSQDLSYEQYF; CDR3 DNA: TGCGCCAGCAGCCAAGATCTCTCCTACGAGCAGTACTTC
D gene: -; J gene: TRBJ2-5; V gene: TRBV7-9; clone size: many; CDR3 protein: CASSRKGRVGETQYF; CDR3 DNA: TGTGCCAGCAGCCGCAAGGGCAGGGTTGGAGAGACCCAGTACTTC
D gene: -; J gene: TRBJ1-1; V gene: TRBV12-3/TRBV12-4; clone size: many; CDR3 protein: CASSRTLNTEAFF; CDR3 DNA: TGTGCCAGCAGTCGGACCCTAAACACTGAAGCTTTCTTT
D gene: -; J gene: TRBJ1-2; V gene: TRBV20-1; clone size: many; CDR3 protein: CSASTGGIGGYTF; CDR3 DNA: TGCAGTGCTAGCACTGGCGGCATCGGTGGCTACACCTTC
D gene: -; J gene: TRBJ2-7; V gene: TRBV5-1; clone size: -; CDR3 protein: CASSLGMGPFYEQYF; CDR3 DNA: TGCGCCAGCAGCTTGGGCATGGGCCCTTTCTACGAGCAGTACTTC
D gene: TRBD2; J gene: TRBJ2-3; V gene: TRBV5-1; clone size: few; CDR3 protein: CASSQGLAGVGVDTQYF; CDR3 DNA: TGCGCCAGCAGCCAGGGACTAGCGGGGGTCGGGGTAGATACGCAGTATTTT
D gene: -; J gene: TRBJ2-1; V gene: TRBV20-1; clone size: many; CDR3 protein: CSARGGSSYNEQFF; CDR3 DNA: TGCAGTGCTAGAGGGGGGAGCTCCTACAATGAGCAGTTCTTC
D gene: TRBD2; J gene: TRBJ2-5; V gene: TRBV5-5; clone size: many; CDR3 protein: CASSLGLAGGNQETQYF; CDR3 DNA: TGTGCCAGCAGCTTGGGGCTAGCGGGGGGGAACCAAGAGACCCAGTACTTC
D gene: -; J gene: TRBJ2-6; V gene: TRBV6-2/TRBV6-3; clone size: many; CDR3 protein: CASSLQSGANVLTF; CDR3 DNA: TGTGCCAGCAGTTTGCAGTCTGGGGCCAACGTCCTGACTTTC
D gene: TRBD2; J gene: TRBJ2-5; V gene: TRBV20-1; clone size: -; CDR3 protein: CSARDYGRRGGLETQYF; CDR3 DNA: TGCAGTGCTAGAGATTACGGCCGGCGGGGGGGCCTGGAGACCCAGTACTTC
D gene: -; J gene: TRBJ2-7; V gene: TRBV28; clone size: many; CDR3 protein: CASSLGQSYEQYF; CDR3 DNA: TGTGCCAGCAGTTTAGGACAGTCCTACGAGCAGTACTTC
D gene: TRBD2; J gene: TRBJ2-3; V gene: TRBV5-1; clone size: -; CDR3 protein: CASSLLAGGNTDTQYF; CDR3 DNA: TGCGCCAGCAGCTTGTTGGCGGGGGGAAACACAGATACGCAGTATTTT
D gene: TRBD1; J gene: TRBJ1-5; V gene: TRBV7-8; clone size: many; CDR3 protein: CASSLIQGDQPQNF; CDR3 DNA: TGTGCCAGCAGCTTGATACAGGGGGATCAGCCCCAGAATTTT
D gene: -; J gene: TRBJ1-2; V gene: TRBV4-1; clone size: many; CDR3 protein: CASSQNSGYGYTF; CDR3 DNA: TGCGCCAGCAGCCAGAACAGTGGCTATGGCTACACCTTC
D gene: -; J gene: TRBJ2-7; V gene: TRBV7-6; clone size: few; CDR3 protein: CASSLAPVTGSSSYEQYF; CDR3 DNA: TGTGCCAGCAGCTTAGCGCCGGTCACAGGGAGCAGCTCCTACGAGCAGTACTTC
D gene: -; J gene: TRBJ2-3; V gene: TRBV6-5; clone size: many; CDR3 protein: CASSRVNSRTDTQYF; CDR3 DNA: TGTGCCAGCAGTCGGGTCAACTCTCGCACAGATACGCAGTATTTT